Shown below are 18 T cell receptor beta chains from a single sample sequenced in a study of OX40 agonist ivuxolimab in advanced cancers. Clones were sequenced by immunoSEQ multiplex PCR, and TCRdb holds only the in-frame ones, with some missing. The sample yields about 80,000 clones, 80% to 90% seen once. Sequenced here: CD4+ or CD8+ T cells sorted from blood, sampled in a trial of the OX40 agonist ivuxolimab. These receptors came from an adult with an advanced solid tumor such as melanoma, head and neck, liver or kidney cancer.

CDR3 loop: CASTRTLGEGTGELFF. CDR3 DNA: TGTGCCAGCACTCGGACCCTCGGGGAGGGTACCGGGGAGCTGTTTTTT. The gene calls are TRBV9 and TRBJ2-2; 7 bases match TRBD2. Unmatched junction bases numbered 13, after V lost 6 bases and J lost 5 bases. Germline CDR1 reads SGDLS; CDR2 reads YYNGEE. The CDR3 covers 16 residues.

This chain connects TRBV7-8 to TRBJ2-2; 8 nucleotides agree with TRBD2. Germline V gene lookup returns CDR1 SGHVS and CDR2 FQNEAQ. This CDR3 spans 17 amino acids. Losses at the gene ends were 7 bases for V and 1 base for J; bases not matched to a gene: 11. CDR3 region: CASNIPPGGMNTGELFF. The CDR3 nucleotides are TGTGCCAGCAACATCCCCCCGGGAGGGATGAACACCGGGGAGCTGTTTTTT.

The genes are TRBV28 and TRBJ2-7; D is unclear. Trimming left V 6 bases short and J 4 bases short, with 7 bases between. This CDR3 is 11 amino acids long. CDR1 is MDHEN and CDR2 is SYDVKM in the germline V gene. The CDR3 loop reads CASRGLYEQYF. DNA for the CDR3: TGTGCCAGCAGAGGGCTTTACGAGCAGTACTTC.

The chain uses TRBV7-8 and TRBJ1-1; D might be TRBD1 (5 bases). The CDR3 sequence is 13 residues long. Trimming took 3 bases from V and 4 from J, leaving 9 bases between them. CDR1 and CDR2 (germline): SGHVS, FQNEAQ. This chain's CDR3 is CASSFGTFTEAFF. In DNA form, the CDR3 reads TGTGCCAGCAGCTTCGGGACTTTCACTGAAGCTTTCTTT.

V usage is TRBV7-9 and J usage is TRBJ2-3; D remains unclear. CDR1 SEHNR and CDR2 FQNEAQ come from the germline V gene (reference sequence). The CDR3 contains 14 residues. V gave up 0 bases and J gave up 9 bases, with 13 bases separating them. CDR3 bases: TGTGCCAGCAGCTTAGCCCTTCCTGGGAAAACGCAGTATTTT. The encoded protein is CASSLALPGKTQYF.

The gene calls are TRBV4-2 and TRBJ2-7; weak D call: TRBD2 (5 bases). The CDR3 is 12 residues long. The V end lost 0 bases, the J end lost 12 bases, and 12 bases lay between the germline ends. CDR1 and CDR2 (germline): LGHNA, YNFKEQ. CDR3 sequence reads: CASSQESERRYF. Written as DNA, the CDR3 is TGTGCCAGCAGCCAAGAGTCGGAGCGGCGGTACTTC.

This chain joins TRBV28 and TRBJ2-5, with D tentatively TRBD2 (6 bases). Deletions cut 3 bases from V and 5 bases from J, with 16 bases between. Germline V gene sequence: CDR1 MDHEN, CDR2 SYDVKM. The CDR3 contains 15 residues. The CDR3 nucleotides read TGTGCCAGCAGTTTCTCTGGGAGGTTGCGGGAGACCCAGTACTTC. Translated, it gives CASSFSGRLRETQYF.

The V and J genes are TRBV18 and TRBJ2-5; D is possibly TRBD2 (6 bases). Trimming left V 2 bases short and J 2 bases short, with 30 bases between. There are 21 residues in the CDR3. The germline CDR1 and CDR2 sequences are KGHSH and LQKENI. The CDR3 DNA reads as TGTGCCAGCTCACCAACCCGACCCGTGTCAATAGCGGCCGACCAGCAAGAGACCCAGTACTTC. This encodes CASSPTRPVSIAADQQETQYF.

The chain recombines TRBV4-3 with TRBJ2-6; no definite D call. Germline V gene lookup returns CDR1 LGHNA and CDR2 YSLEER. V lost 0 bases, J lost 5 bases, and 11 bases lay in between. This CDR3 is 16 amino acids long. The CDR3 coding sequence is TGCGCCAGCAGCCAAGAGAGTGCCCAGAGGGCCAACGTCCTGACTTTC. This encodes CASSQESAQRANVLTF.

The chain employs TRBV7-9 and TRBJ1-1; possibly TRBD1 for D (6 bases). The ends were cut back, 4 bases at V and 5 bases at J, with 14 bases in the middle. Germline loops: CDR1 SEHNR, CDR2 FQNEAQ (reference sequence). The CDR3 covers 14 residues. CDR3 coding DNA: TGTGCCAGCAGCTCCAACAGGGATGTAACTGAAGCTTTCTTT. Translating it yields CASSSNRDVTEAFF.

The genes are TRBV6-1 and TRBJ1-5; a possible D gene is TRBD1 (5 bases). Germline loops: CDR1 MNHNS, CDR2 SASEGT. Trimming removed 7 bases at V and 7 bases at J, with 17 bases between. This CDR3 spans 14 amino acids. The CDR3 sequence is CASTRSRVPQPQHF. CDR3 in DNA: TGTGCCAGCACTCGGTCCAGGGTACCCCAGCCCCAGCATTTT.

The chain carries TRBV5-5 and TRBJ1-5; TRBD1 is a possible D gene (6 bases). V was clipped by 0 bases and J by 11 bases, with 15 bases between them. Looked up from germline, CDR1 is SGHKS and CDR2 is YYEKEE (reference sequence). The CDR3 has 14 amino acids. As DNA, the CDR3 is TGTGCCAGCAGCTTGGGGGACAAAGGGCATTCCCAGCATTTT. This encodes CASSLGDKGHSQHF. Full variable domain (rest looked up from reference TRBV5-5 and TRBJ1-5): DAGVTQSPTHLIKTRGQQVTLRCSPISGHKSVSWYQQVLGQGPQFIFQYYEKEERGRGNFPDRFSARQFPNYSSELNVNALLLGDSALYLCASSLGDKGHSQHFGDGTRLSIL.

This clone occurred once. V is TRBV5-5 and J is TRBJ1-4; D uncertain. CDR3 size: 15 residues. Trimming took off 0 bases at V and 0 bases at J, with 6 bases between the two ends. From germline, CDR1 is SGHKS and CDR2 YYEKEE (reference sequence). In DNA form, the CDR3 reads TGTGCCAGCAGCTTGGACCGAGCAACTAATGAAAAACTGTTTTTT. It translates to CASSLDRATNEKLFF.

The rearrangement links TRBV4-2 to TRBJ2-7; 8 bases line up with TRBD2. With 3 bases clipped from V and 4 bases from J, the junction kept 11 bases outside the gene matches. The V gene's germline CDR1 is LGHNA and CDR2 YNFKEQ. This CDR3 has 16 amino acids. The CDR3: CASSHEGDSGVYEQYF. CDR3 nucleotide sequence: TGTGCCAGCAGCCATGAGGGGGATAGCGGGGTATACGAGCAGTACTTC.

CDR3 DNA: TGTGCCATCAGTGGGGGAGGGACAGGGTCTGGAGGCTACACCTTC. Amino acid sequence: CAISGGGTGSGGYTF. The V and J genes are TRBV10-3 and TRBJ1-2, with 9 bases fitting TRBD1. Germline values: CDR1 ENHRY, CDR2 SYGVKD. Losses at the gene ends were 4 bases for V and 8 bases for J; bases not matched to a gene: 11. The CDR3 runs to 15 residues.

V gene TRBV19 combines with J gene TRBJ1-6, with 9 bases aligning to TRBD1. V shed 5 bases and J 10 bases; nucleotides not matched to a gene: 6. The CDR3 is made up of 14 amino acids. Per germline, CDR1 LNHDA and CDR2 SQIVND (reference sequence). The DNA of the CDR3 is TGTGCCAGTAGTCCTGACAGGGGGGAGTCACCCCTCCACTTT. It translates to CASSPDRGESPLHF.

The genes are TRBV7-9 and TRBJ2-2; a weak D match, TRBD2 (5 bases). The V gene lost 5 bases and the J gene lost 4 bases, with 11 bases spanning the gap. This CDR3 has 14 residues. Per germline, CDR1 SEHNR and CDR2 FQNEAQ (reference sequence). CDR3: CASSGRLLTGELFF. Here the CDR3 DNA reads TGTGCCAGCAGCGGTAGACTACTCACCGGGGAGCTGTTTTTT.

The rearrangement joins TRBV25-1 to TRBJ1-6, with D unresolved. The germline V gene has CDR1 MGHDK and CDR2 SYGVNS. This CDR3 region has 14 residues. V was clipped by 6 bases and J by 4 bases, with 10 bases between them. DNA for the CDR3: TGTGCCAGCAGCGAGAACTGGTATAATTCACCCCTCCACTTT. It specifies CASSENWYNSPLHF.